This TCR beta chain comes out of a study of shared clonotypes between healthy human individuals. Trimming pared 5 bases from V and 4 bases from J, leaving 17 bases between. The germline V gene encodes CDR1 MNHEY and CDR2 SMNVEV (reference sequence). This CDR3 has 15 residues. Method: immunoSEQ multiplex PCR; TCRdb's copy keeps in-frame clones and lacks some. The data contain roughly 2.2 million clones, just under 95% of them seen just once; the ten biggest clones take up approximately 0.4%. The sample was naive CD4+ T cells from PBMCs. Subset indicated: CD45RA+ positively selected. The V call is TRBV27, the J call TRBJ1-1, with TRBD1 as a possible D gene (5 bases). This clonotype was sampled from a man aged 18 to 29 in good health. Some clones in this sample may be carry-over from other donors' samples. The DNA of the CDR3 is TGTGCCAGCAGTACGACTGCTGGGGCAGCCACTGAAGCTTTCTTT. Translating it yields CASSTTAGAATEAFF.